The 16 T cell receptor beta chains given below trace back to one sample, sequenced in a study of blood T cell repertoires in COVID-19. TCRdb's copy holds only in-frame clones and misses some; the assay was immunoSEQ multiplex PCR. The sample carries approximately 40,000 clones, approximately 91% recorded once. Source material: peripheral blood. The receptors derive from a human donor in a cohort sampled during active COVID-19.

The chain recombines TRBV18 with TRBJ1-1, with D unresolved. The V gene lost 3 bases and the J gene lost 0 bases, with 8 bases spanning the gap. This CDR3 is 14 amino acids long. Germline CDR1 reads KGHSH; CDR2 reads LQKENI. CDR3 sequence reads: CASSPAGMNTEAFF. DNA for the CDR3: TGTGCCAGCTCACCCGCGGGGATGAACACTGAAGCTTTCTTT. Drawing the rest from reference TRBV18 and TRBJ1-1, the complete variable domain is NAGVMQNPRHLVRRRGQEARLRCSPMKGHSHVYWYRQLPEEGLKFMVYLQKENIIDESGMPKERFSAEFPKEGPSILRIQQVVRGDSAAYFCASSPAGMNTEAFFGQGTRLTVV.

The CDR3 loop reads CASSWDRGNTEAFF. Written as DNA, the CDR3 is TGCGCCAGCAGCTGGGACAGGGGGAACACTGAAGCTTTCTTT. The chain recombines TRBV5-1 with TRBJ1-1; 10 positions match TRBD1. The CDR3 contains 14 residues. Trimming removed 3 bases from V and 1 base from J; junction bases left unmatched: 0. The V gene's germline CDR1 is SGHRS and CDR2 YFSETQ.

The chain carries TRBV10-3 and TRBJ2-2, with D perhaps TRBD1 (5 bases). CDR1 is ENHRY and CDR2 is SYGVKD in the germline V gene. V was trimmed by 10 bases and J by 1 base, leaving 7 bases between them. The CDR3 loop spans 12 amino acids. CDR3 nucleotides: TGTGCCAATCAGGGGAACACCGGGGAGCTGTTTTTT. This translates into CANQGNTGELFF.

The chain links TRBV9 to TRBJ2-5; maybe TRBD1 (6 bases). Trimming shortened V by 2 bases and J by 5 bases, and 13 bases separated the two germline ends. The CDR3 length is 14 residues. The germline V gene has CDR1 SGDLS and CDR2 YYNGEE. The chain's CDR3 is CASSVQGSGETQYF. The CDR3 DNA sequence: TGTGCCAGCAGCGTTCAGGGGAGTGGGGAGACCCAGTACTTC.

The chain carries TRBV9 and TRBJ1-2; TRBD1 agrees at 7 bases. This CDR3 spans 14 amino acids. CDR1 and CDR2 (germline): SGDLS, YYNGEE. With 0 bases clipped from V and 6 bases from J, the junction kept 5 bases outside the gene matches. CDR3 sequence reads: CASSVEGGRDGYTF. For the CDR3, the DNA is TGTGCCAGCAGCGTAGAAGGGGGCCGGGATGGCTACACCTTC.

This rearrangement joins TRBV28 to TRBJ2-5; 10 nucleotides align to TRBD1. The CDR3 covers 14 residues. Trimming cost V 5 bases and J 4 bases; bases outside gene matches: 4. Per germline, CDR1 MDHEN and CDR2 SYDVKM. The CDR3 DNA sequence: TGTGCCAGCAGTCCGGGACAGGGGAGAGAGACCCAGTACTTC. It specifies CASSPGQGRETQYF.

This rearrangement joins TRBV30 to TRBJ1-6; D remains unclear. CDR1 and CDR2 from the germline V gene are GTSNPN and SVGIG (reference sequence). V lost 4 bases and J 5 bases, leaving 15 bases between the germline ends. This CDR3 has 15 amino acids. The CDR3 region is CAWIPGSRDNSPLHF. CDR3 bases: TGTGCCTGGATCCCGGGATCTCGGGATAATTCACCCCTCCACTTT. The variable domain in full, completed from reference TRBV30 and TRBJ1-6, reads SQTIHQWPATLVQPVGSPLSLECTVEGTSNPNLYWYRQAAGRGLQLLFYSVGIGQISSEVPQNLSASRPQDRQFILSSKKLLLSDSGFYLCAWIPGSRDNSPLHFGNGTRLTVT.

J is TRBJ2-5 and V is TRBV6-5; the match to TRBD1 covers 9 bases. This CDR3 is 14 amino acids long. The V gene end was trimmed by 6 bases and the J gene end by 2 bases; junction bases not matched to a gene: 4. Germline CDR1 and CDR2: MNHEY and SVGAGI. CDR3 loop: CASSGQGIQETQYF. The CDR3 DNA follows: TGTGCCAGCAGCGGACAGGGGATTCAAGAGACCCAGTACTTC.

This chain links TRBV19 with TRBJ2-7, with 14 bases fitting TRBD2. The CDR3 runs 16 residues. Germline CDR1 and CDR2: LNHDA and SQIVND (reference sequence). V lost 3 bases and J lost 2; bases outside the gene matches: 3. CDR3 DNA sequence: TGTGCCAGTAGTATCCGGACTAGCGGGAGGACCTACGAGCAGTACTTC. Amino acid sequence: CASSIRTSGRTYEQYF.

The rearrangement joins TRBV12-5 to TRBJ2-5, with D possibly being TRBD2 (7 bases). V shed 7 bases and J shed 7 bases, with 25 bases lying between them. CDR3 size: 16 residues. CDR1 and CDR2 (germline): LGHNT, FRNRAP. The CDR3 sequence is CASALYGVGLGGTQYF. CDR3 in DNA: TGTGCTAGTGCCTTATACGGGGTAGGACTAGGGGGGACCCAGTACTTC.

The V and J genes are TRBV2 and TRBJ1-1, with D tentatively TRBD1 (6 bases). The ends were cut back, 4 bases at V and 1 base at J, with 7 bases in the middle. CDR1 and CDR2 from the germline V gene are SNHLY and FYNNEI. The CDR3 runs 13 residues. CDR3 DNA sequence: TGTGCCAGCAGTGTACAGGGGAACACTGAAGCTTTCTTT. Protein: CASSVQGNTEAFF.

This clone has only one observation. This chain connects TRBV6-5 to TRBJ1-5; D perhaps matches TRBD1 (5 bases). This CDR3 is built from 15 residues. Looked up from germline, CDR1 is MNHEY and CDR2 is SVGAGI. Trimming shortened V by 2 bases and J by 2 bases, and 10 bases separated the two germline ends. CDR3 in DNA: TGTGCCAGCAGTTACCGCGGGACGGGCAATCAGCCCCAGCATTTT. This sequence encodes CASSYRGTGNQPQHF.

The chain combines TRBV6-5 with TRBJ2-2; a weak D match, TRBD2 (6 bases). The V end lost 2 bases, the J end lost 5 bases, and 12 bases lay between the germline ends. From germline, CDR1 is MNHEY and CDR2 SVGAGI. The CDR3 has 15 residues. CDR3 protein: CASSYARAGTGELFF. The DNA of the CDR3 is TGTGCCAGCAGTTACGCCAGGGCGGGGACCGGGGAGCTGTTTTTT.

There are a few counts of this clone. Here the CDR3 DNA reads TGTGCCACCTTTGACAGGGCTGGGGCCAACGTCCTGACTTTC. This gives the protein CATFDRAGANVLTF. The rearrangement uses TRBV28 and TRBJ2-6, with 7 bases aligning to TRBD1. Germline V gene lookup returns CDR1 MDHEN and CDR2 SYDVKM. This CDR3 is 14 amino acids long. V lost 10 bases, J lost 2 bases, and 5 bases stayed unmatched. Together with reference TRBV28 and TRBJ2-6, the CDR3 gives the full variable domain: DVKVTQSSRYLVKRTGEKVFLECVQDMDHENMFWYRQDPGLGLRLIYFSYDVKMKEKGDIPEGYSVSREKKERFSLILESASTNQTSMYLCATFDRAGANVLTFGAGSRLTVL.

The chain recombines TRBV10-3 with TRBJ2-5; D is possibly TRBD1 (5 bases). The CDR3 is 13 amino acids. Germline CDR1 and CDR2: ENHRY and SYGVKD. V was shortened by 6 bases and J by 5 bases, with 13 bases between the two germline ends. CDR3 protein: CAIRQGVIETQYF. The CDR3 region has the DNA TGTGCCATCAGGCAAGGGGTCATCGAGACCCAGTACTTC.

V is TRBV19 and J is TRBJ1-2; 10 nucleotides align to TRBD1. Germline CDR1 LNHDA, CDR2 SQIVND (reference sequence). Trimming took 6 bases from V and 6 from J; bases not matched to a gene: 13. This CDR3 has 16 residues. Here the CDR3 DNA reads TGTGCCAGTAGATCCGAGCCGGGACAGGGGCTTGATGGCTACACCTTC. Its translation: CASRSEPGQGLDGYTF.